This TCR beta chain was captured by sequencing in a study of low-dose radiotherapy and immunotherapy resistance in tumors. Study in general: Intravenous nivolumab 240 mg every two weeks plus ipilimumab 1 mg/kg every six weeks was given to patients.

CDR3 length: 14 amino acids. Trimming shortened V by 4 bases and J by 2 bases, and 12 bases separated the two germline ends. Per the germline V gene, CDR1 is SGHRS and CDR2 is YFSETQ. Stated time point: before trial treatment. Along with nivolumab and ipilimumab, donors received aspirin, low-dose cyclophosphamide and low-dose radiotherapy. This clonotype showed up many times. Amplification, which lasted 15 to 20 PCR cycles, used a constant-region primer and V-primer adapter to amplify TCRs. Researchers amplified the isolated mRNA using in vitro transcription. TCRdb reprocessed the reads with MiXCR, giving one entry per CDR3 protein. The sample lists about 46,000 distinct CDR3 sequences; 12% were seen once.

This sequence originates from a female donor with ovarian cancer. The chain has TRBV5-1 and TRBJ1-1; a weak D match, TRBD1 (6 bases). Sequencing used PBMCs, obtained before treatment. The CDR3 DNA follows: TGCGCCAGCAGCGCTGGACAGAGCAACACTGAAGCTTTCTTT. Residues: CASSAGQSNTEAFF.